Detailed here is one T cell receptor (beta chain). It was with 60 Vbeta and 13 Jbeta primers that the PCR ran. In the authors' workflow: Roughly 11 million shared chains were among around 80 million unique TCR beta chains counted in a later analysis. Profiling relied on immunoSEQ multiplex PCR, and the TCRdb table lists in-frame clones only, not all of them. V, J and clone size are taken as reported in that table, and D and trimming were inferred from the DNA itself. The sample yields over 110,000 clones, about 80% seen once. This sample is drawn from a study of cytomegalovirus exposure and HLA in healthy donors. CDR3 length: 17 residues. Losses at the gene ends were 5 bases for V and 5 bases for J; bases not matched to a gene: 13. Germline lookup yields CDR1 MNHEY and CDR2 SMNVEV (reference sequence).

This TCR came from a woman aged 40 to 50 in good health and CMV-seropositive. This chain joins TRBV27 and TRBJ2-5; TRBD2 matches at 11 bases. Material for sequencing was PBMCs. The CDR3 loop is CASSLLPLLAGVETQYF. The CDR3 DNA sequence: TGTGCCAGCAGTCTACTCCCACTACTAGCGGGAGTTGAGACCCAGTACTTC.